The source of this T cell receptor (beta chain) is a study of T cells after posttransplantation cyclophosphamide. Treatment was busulfan-fludarabine conditioning, a marrow graft, and cyclophosphamide on days +3 and +4. Assay: immunoSEQ multiplex PCR; the TCRdb copy retains only in-frame clones and omits some. This repertoire lists roughly 14,000 clones without singletons; roughly 23% sits in the top ten. The length of the CDR3 is 12 residues. From germline, CDR1 is SQVTM and CDR2 ANQGSEA. V gave up 1 base and J gave up 8 bases, with 11 bases separating them. The rearrangement uses TRBV29-1 and TRBJ1-2; tentatively, D is TRBD1 (6 bases). The material was PBMCs, obtained 950 to 1,200 days after allogeneic stem cell transplant with posttransplant cyclophosphamide. The source of this sequence is a female patient aged 40 to 55 who received an allogeneic stem cell transplant from a related donor, was CMV-positive, and had no GVHD. Some of the T cells may derive from the graft donor. This CDR3 reads CSVEGQGRGYTF. For the CDR3, the DNA is TGCAGCGTTGAAGGTCAGGGGAGAGGCTACACCTTC.